This T cell receptor (beta chain) derives from a study of identifying expanded T cells in peripheral blood. Repertoires were generated with immunoSEQ multiplex PCR, while TCRdb's copy carries only in-frame clones and drops some. The table has 100,000 or so clones, roughly 85% seen once. In germline, CDR1 is SGHDT, CDR2 YYEEEE. This CDR3 is built from 17 residues. V shed 0 bases and J shed 0 bases, with 12 bases lying between them. Sequenced input: blood. The chain couples TRBV5-6 to TRBJ1-4; a possible D gene is TRBD1 (5 bases). This TCR derives from a person between 18 and 70 years old in good health. The CDR3 DNA is TGTGCCAGCAGCTTGGCCGGGACTTGGGCAACTAATGAAAAACTGTTTTTT. It translates to CASSLAGTWATNEKLFF.